The 9 T cell receptor beta chains below were found in one sample sequenced in a study of cytomegalovirus exposure and HLA in healthy donors. PCR involved 60 Vbeta and 13 Jbeta primers. TCRdb's table, derived via immunoSEQ multiplex PCR, lists solely in-frame clones and lacks some. The sample holds approximately 170,000 clones, roughly 79% seen once. Input material: PBMCs. The receptors derive from a woman between 35 and 50 years old in good health and CMV-seronegative.

The J gene is TRBJ1-2, the V gene TRBV19; 7 nucleotides line up with TRBD1. This CDR3 region has 13 residues. The germline CDR1 and CDR2 sequences are LNHDA and SQIVND (reference sequence). V dropped 7 bases and J dropped 2; count of bases not matched to a gene: 4. The CDR3 loop is CASNEGGNYGYTF. The CDR3 coding sequence is TGTGCCAGTAATGAAGGGGGCAACTATGGCTACACCTTC.

The chain employs TRBV28 and TRBJ1-2; 10 nucleotides agree with TRBD1. J was trimmed by 8 bases and V by 6 bases; bases with no gene match: 6. CDR1 MDHEN and CDR2 SYDVKM come from the germline V gene. This CDR3 contains 13 residues. The CDR3 sequence is CASSLGQGRGYTF. The CDR3 DNA reads TGTGCCAGCAGCTTGGGACAGGGGCGCGGCTACACCTTC.

The V call is TRBV5-1, the J call TRBJ2-1; 13 nucleotides match TRBD2. This CDR3 region has 15 residues. Germline lookup yields CDR1 SGHRS and CDR2 YFSETQ. J gave up 8 bases and V 4 bases, and 6 bases lay outside the gene matches. CDR3 amino acids: CASSQLAGGPDEQFF. The CDR3 coding sequence is TGCGCCAGCAGCCAACTAGCGGGAGGGCCCGATGAGCAGTTCTTC. The whole variable domain, remainder taken from reference TRBV5-1 and TRBJ2-1, is KAGVTQTPRYLIKTRGQQVTLSCSPISGHRSVSWYQQTPGQGLQFLFEYFSETQRNKGNFPGRFSGRQFSNSRSEMNVSTLELGDSALYLCASSQLAGGPDEQFFGPGTRLTVL.

V gene TRBV6-4 combines with J gene TRBJ1-1; D is unresolved. CDR3 size: 13 residues. Germline V gene data show CDR1 as MRHNA and CDR2 as SNTAGT. The V gene lost 6 bases and the J gene lost 2 bases, with 10 bases spanning the gap. CDR3: CASSLGLNTEAFF. Here the CDR3 DNA reads TGTGCCAGCAGCCTAGGTCTCAACACTGAAGCTTTCTTT.

This clone was observed once. The J gene is TRBJ1-2, the V gene TRBV15, with D possibly TRBD1 on 5 matching bases. Germline CDR1 reads LNHNV; CDR2 reads YYDKDF (reference sequence). The CDR3 extends over 15 amino acids. The V gene lost 1 base and the J gene lost 2 bases, with 11 bases spanning the gap. CDR3 DNA: TGTGCCACCAGCAGAGTAGGGGTGGGGAACTATGGCTACACCTTC. Residues: CATSRVGVGNYGYTF.

The V and J genes are TRBV30 and TRBJ1-1, with D possibly matching TRBD1 (5 bases). The CDR3 extends over 16 amino acids. CDR1 and CDR2 from the germline V gene are GTSNPN and SVGIG (reference sequence). V lost 0 bases and J 0 bases, leaving 14 bases between the germline ends. The CDR3 is CAWSVSLPGMNTEAFF. CDR3 DNA: TGTGCCTGGAGTGTATCCCTGCCAGGGATGAACACTGAAGCTTTCTTT.

The gene calls are TRBV28 and TRBJ1-2, with D perhaps TRBD1 (5 bases). Germline V gives CDR1 MDHEN, CDR2 SYDVKM. The CDR3 has 13 amino acids. Deletions cut 1 base from V and 11 bases from J, with 14 bases between. The CDR3 region has the DNA TGTGCCAGCAGTTTATTACAGGCGGGGGTATACACCTTC. Translation gives CASSLLQAGVYTF.

V is TRBV6-6 and J is TRBJ2-7, with 8 bases aligning to TRBD1. CDR3 length: 16 residues. The junction had 12 bases not matched to a gene; V was cut back by 7 bases and J by 1 base. Germline values: CDR1 MNHNY, CDR2 SVGAGI (reference sequence). The CDR3 spells CASNSAGTGKSYEQYF. The CDR3 bases are TGTGCCAGCAATTCCGCCGGGACAGGTAAATCCTACGAGCAGTACTTC.

As DNA, the CDR3 is TGTGCCAGCAGCTTAGCGTTAGGGGTCGCGCTCCGCGTCGACAATGAGCAGTTCTTC. The encoded protein is CASSLALGVALRVDNEQFF. V usage is TRBV7-9 and J usage is TRBJ2-1; D is possibly TRBD1 (5 bases). Per the germline V gene, CDR1 is SEHNR and CDR2 is FQNEAQ (reference sequence). With 0 bases removed from V and 5 bases from J, the gap between germline ends came to 23 bases. The CDR3 runs 19 residues.